This TCR beta chain was sequenced for a study of T-cell memory formation after mild COVID-19. Study at large: TCR clusters mostly belonged to single donors.

TCRdb used MiXCR to reprocess the 5' RACE reads, holding one entry per CDR3 protein. The table shows about 470,000 distinct CDR3 sequences, with 15% to 20% occurring only once. The CDR3 runs 18 residues. The germline gives CDR1 SGHRS, CDR2 YFSETQ. The junction had 17 bases not matched to a gene; V was cut back by 1 base and J by 7 bases. This TCR derives from an adult woman who had mild COVID-19 (a few samples of this study predate the infection). Cell type and time point are not known. The sequenced material came from PBMCs or a T cell subset sorted from them (not recorded which). This chain joins TRBV5-1 and TRBJ2-1; 7 nucleotides line up with TRBD2. The CDR3 loop reads CASSLMASGSAPTNEQFF. The CDR3 nucleotides read TGCGCCAGCAGCTTGATGGCTAGCGGATCGGCTCCTACAAATGAGCAGTTCTTC.